The 14 T cell receptor beta chains in this list originate from one sample, sequenced in a study of blood T cell repertoires in COVID-19. Only in-frame clones appear in the TCRdb table, and some are missing; sequencing was by immunoSEQ multiplex PCR. Found here are under 200,000 clones, 70% to 90% of them singletons; the top ten hold roughly 2.5%. The specimen was peripheral blood. The receptors originated from a woman of 80 years or more with COVID-19, enrolled during active disease.

This clone was found once. The CDR3 reads CASSMPASGEFTDTQYF. CDR3 DNA: TGTGCCAGTAGTATGCCAGCTAGCGGGGAGTTCACAGATACGCAGTATTTT. This chain connects TRBV19 to TRBJ2-3; 9 bases are shared with TRBD2. The CDR3 is made up of 17 amino acids. Germline assignment: CDR1 LNHDA and CDR2 SQIVND (reference sequence). J lost 2 bases, V lost 3 bases, and 9 bases had no gene match.

The chain carries TRBV5-6 and TRBJ1-2; 10 nucleotides line up with TRBD1. The CDR3 covers 17 residues. Germline CDR1 SGHDT, CDR2 YYEEEE. Losses at the gene ends were 0 bases for V and 3 bases for J; bases not matched to a gene: 8. CDR3 loop: CASSLDPPGQGYYGYTF. CDR3 in DNA: TGTGCCAGCAGCTTGGACCCCCCGGGACAGGGGTACTATGGCTACACCTTC.

The chain combines TRBV5-1 with TRBJ2-6; the match to TRBD1 covers 7 bases. V shed 4 bases and J 0 bases; nucleotides not matched to a gene: 10. The germline V gene encodes CDR1 SGHRS and CDR2 YFSETQ. This CDR3 region has 18 residues. The CDR3 DNA reads as TGCGCCAGCAGCCTAACAGGGGCGACTTTCTCTGGGGCCAACGTCCTGACTTTC. It is translated as CASSLTGATFSGANVLTF. The full variable domain, in which reference TRBV5-1 and TRBJ2-6 provide the parts outside the CDR3, is KAGVTQTPRYLIKTRGQQVTLSCSPISGHRSVSWYQQTPGQGLQFLFEYFSETQRNKGNFPGRFSGRQFSNSRSEMNVSTLELGDSALYLCASSLTGATFSGANVLTFGAGSRLTVL.

CDR3 sequence: CASSPTTTNEKLFF. The CDR3 DNA follows: TGTGCCAGTAGTCCTACCACAACTAATGAAAAACTGTTTTTT. This chain links TRBV19 with TRBJ1-4; D gene ambiguous. V lost 5 bases and J 0 bases, leaving 7 bases between the germline ends. The CDR3 extends over 14 amino acids. From germline, CDR1 is LNHDA and CDR2 SQIVND (reference sequence).

J is TRBJ1-3 and V is TRBV19, with no clear D. This CDR3 is built from 14 residues. V gave up 3 bases and J gave up 0 bases, with 6 bases separating them. CDR1 is LNHDA and CDR2 is SQIVND in the germline V gene (reference sequence). DNA for the CDR3: TGTGCCAGTAGTATCTCCAGCTCTGGAAACACCATATATTTT. Translation gives CASSISSSGNTIYF. Using reference TRBV19 and TRBJ1-3 for the parts outside the CDR3, the full variable domain is DGGITQSPKYLFRKEGQNVTLSCEQNLNHDAMYWYRQDPGQGLRLIYYSQIVNDFQKGDIAEGYSVSREKKESFPLTVTSAQKNPTAFYLCASSISSSGNTIYFGEGSWLTVV.

The sample holds one count of this clone. The chain has TRBV11-1 and TRBJ1-6; 10 nucleotides align to TRBD1. CDR3 size: 14 residues. V lost 5 bases, J lost 7 bases, and 2 bases stayed unmatched. Germline V gives CDR1 SGHAT, CDR2 FQDESV (reference sequence). The CDR3 nucleotides read TGTGCCAGCAGCACGGGACAGGGGAATTCACCCCTCCACTTT. This gives the protein CASSTGQGNSPLHF. Full variable domain (remainder filled in from reference TRBV11-1 and TRBJ1-6): EAEVAQSPRYKITEKSQAVAFWCDPISGHATLYWYRQILGQGPELLVQFQDESVVDDSQLPKDRFSAERLKGVDSTLKIQPAELGDSAMYLCASSTGQGNSPLHFGNGTRLTVT.

By share, this clone counts as medium-sized. The V gene is TRBV2, the J gene TRBJ1-2, with D hard to call. This CDR3 has 13 amino acids. Per germline, CDR1 SNHLY and CDR2 FYNNEI. V dropped 7 bases and J dropped 4 bases, with 13 bases sitting between them. The CDR3 region has the DNA TGTGCCAGCACGAATACGCCAGGCTATGGCTACACCTTC. Its translation is CASTNTPGYGYTF.

This sequence joins TRBV3-1 (or the pseudogene TRBV3-2) and TRBJ1-2; D not certain. Germline-derived CDR1 and CDR2 are LGHDT and YNNKEL (reference sequence). The germline V and J ends were trimmed by 1 base and 8 bases, with 5 bases remaining between them. This CDR3 contains 11 residues. The CDR3 region has the DNA TGTGCCAGCAGCCAAGGAGGAGGCTACACCTTC. It yields the protein CASSQGGGYTF.

The rearrangement links TRBV5-1 to TRBJ1-6; 9 bases match TRBD1. V was clipped by 1 base and J by 5 bases; unmatched bases: 10. The germline CDR1 and CDR2 sequences are SGHRS and YFSETQ. The CDR3 sequence is 18 residues long. CDR3 residues: CASSLYSTTGGDNSPLHF. The CDR3 coding sequence is TGCGCCAGCAGCTTGTACTCCACAACAGGGGGCGATAATTCACCCCTCCACTTT.

The V call is TRBV2, the J call TRBJ2-7; the match to TRBD1 covers 9 bases. The CDR3 is 13 amino acids. Germline V CDR1 and CDR2: SNHLY, FYNNEI. Trimming cost V 6 bases and J 7 bases; bases outside gene matches: 7. CDR3 in amino acids: CASRPQGAGEQYF. DNA of the CDR3: TGTGCCAGCAGACCACAGGGGGCTGGGGAGCAGTACTTC.

This sequence joins TRBV27 and TRBJ2-7, with 10 bases lining up with TRBD2. The CDR3 extends over 14 amino acids. The J segment lost 6 bases and the V segment lost 2 bases, leaving 4 bases of the junction unmatched. Germline V gene lookup returns CDR1 MNHEY and CDR2 SMNVEV (reference sequence). The CDR3 sequence is CASSLVAGGSEQYF. Written as DNA, the CDR3 is TGTGCCAGCAGTTTAGTAGCGGGAGGCAGCGAGCAGTACTTC.

The rearrangement uses TRBV7-2 and TRBJ2-1; possibly TRBD2 for D (6 bases). CDR3 length: 12 residues. V gave up 2 bases and J gave up 9 bases, with 8 bases separating them. CDR1 SGHTA and CDR2 FQGNSA come from the germline V gene. CDR3 loop: CASSLWRGEQFF. CDR3 DNA: TGTGCCAGCAGCTTATGGCGGGGTGAGCAGTTCTTC. Looking up the rest from reference TRBV7-2 and TRBJ2-1 gives the full variable domain: GAGVSQSPSNKVTEKGKDVELRCDPISGHTALYWYRQSLGQGLEFLIYFQGNSAPDKSGLPSDRFSAERTGGSVSTLTIQRTQQEDSAVYLCASSLWRGEQFFGPGTRLTVL.

The CDR3, as DNA: TGTGCCAGCAGCGTGACGGGTCTGGATTCACCCCTCCACTTT. Its translation: CASSVTGLDSPLHF. The chain employs TRBV9 and TRBJ1-6; D gene uncertain. The CDR3 runs to 14 residues. The germline V gene encodes CDR1 SGDLS and CDR2 YYNGEE. V was trimmed by 2 bases and J by 8 bases, leaving 11 bases between them.

This rearrangement joins TRBV19 to TRBJ1-5; 7 nucleotides align to TRBD1. Germline CDR1 and CDR2: LNHDA and SQIVND (reference sequence). There are 17 residues in the CDR3. Trimming took 5 bases from V and 0 from J; bases not matched to a gene: 10. The CDR3 DNA follows: TGTGCCAGTAGTCCCGGGGGACAGCCGAATAGCAATCAGCCCCAGCATTTT. Translating gives CASSPGGQPNSNQPQHF.